These T cell receptor beta chains were read from a single sample in a study of OX40 agonist ivuxolimab in advanced cancers. The protocol was immunoSEQ multiplex PCR, while the TCRdb copy is restricted to in-frame clones and leaves out a portion. The table shows approximately 130,000 clones, with 93% occurring only once. The sample consisted of CD4+ or CD8+ T cells sorted from blood, taken in a trial of the OX40 agonist ivuxolimab. These receptors were collected from an adult with an advanced solid tumor such as melanoma, head and neck, liver or kidney cancer. The CDR3 runs from the conserved cysteine through the conserved F or W. A D gene is named only where the DNA matches it firmly. Clone size is stated in some rows and not others, as once, few, many or a class when expanded.

D gene	clone size	V gene	J gene	CDR3 protein	CDR3 DNA
-	-	TRBV14	TRBJ2-2	CASSPLQGGTGELFF	TGTGCCAGCAGCCCGCTGCAGGGGGGGACCGGGGAGCTGTTTTTT
-	-	TRBV25-1	TRBJ2-7	CASSARRGTGPRTYEQYF	TGTGCCAGCAGTGCCCGACGGGGAACGGGCCCACGGACCTACGAGCAGTACTTC
-	-	TRBV6-5	TRBJ1-3	CASSYDRTRNTIYF	TGTGCCAGCAGTTACGACAGGACAAGAAACACCATATATTTT
TRBD2	-	TRBV4-2	TRBJ2-7	CASSSTGLAGYTPTYEQYF	TGTGCCAGCAGCTCCACCGGACTAGCGGGATACACCCCCACCTACGAGCAGTACTTC
-	-	TRBV7-2	TRBJ1-5	CASSLGQTANRPQHF	TGTGCCAGCAGCTTAGGACAGACAGCTAATCGGCCCCAGCATTTT
-	-	TRBV18	TRBJ1-5	CASSRVGGMDQPQHF	TGTGCCAGCTCACGGGTGGGGGGGATGGATCAGCCCCAGCATTTT
-	-	TRBV7-8	TRBJ1-5	CASSGGFGNQPQHF	TGTGCCAGCAGTGGGGGTTTTGGCAATCAGCCCCAGCATTTT
-	-	TRBV7-2	TRBJ2-1	CASSLGRGRGGGEQFF	TGTGCCAGCAGCTTAGGTCGCGGGAGAGGGGGGGGTGAGCAGTTCTTC
-	once	TRBV19	TRBJ1-3	CASSSPSISSGNTIYF	TGTGCCAGTAGTAGCCCGAGCATTTCCTCTGGAAACACCATATATTTT
-	-	TRBV28	TRBJ1-5	CASSFPRDYSNQPQHF	TGTGCCAGCAGTTTTCCCAGGGATTATAGCAATCAGCCCCAGCATTTT
-	-	TRBV28	TRBJ2-3	CASSSGRVGTDTQYF	TGTGCCAGCAGTTCCGGGCGAGTTGGCACAGATACGCAGTATTTT
-	-	TRBV2	TRBJ1-4	CASSDGRTNEKLFF	TGTGCCAGCAGTGATGGCAGAACTAATGAAAAACTGTTTTTT
-	-	TRBV7-2	TRBJ1-5	CASSQQPGPGTTQHF	TGTGCCAGCAGCCAACAACCGGGACCGGGTACGACCCAGCATTTT
-	-	TRBV5-8	TRBJ1-6	CASSLGISYSNSPLHF	TGTGCCAGCAGCTTGGGGATTTCATACTCAAATTCACCCCTCCACTTT
-	-	TRBV29-1	TRBJ1-1	CSIRGGIEAFF	TGCAGCATCCGAGGGGGGATTGAAGCTTTCTTT
-	-	TRBV27	TRBJ2-1	CASKGGPLDEQFF	TGTGCCAGCAAGGGGGGACCCTTGGATGAGCAGTTCTTC
-	-	TRBV28	TRBJ1-5	CASSLRGTQPQHF	TGTGCCAGCAGTTTAAGGGGGACACAGCCCCAGCATTTT
-	once	TRBV6-1	TRBJ1-1	CASSKTGTWNTEAFF	TGTGCCAGCAGTAAAACCGGGACATGGAACACTGAAGCTTTCTTT
TRBD2	-	TRBV11-3	TRBJ2-2	CASSSGRTRNTGELFF	TGTGCCAGCAGCTCCGGGAGGACTCGGAACACCGGGGAGCTGTTTTTT
-	-	TRBV7-6	TRBJ1-2	CASSLVSLGHHYGYTF	TGTGCCAGCAGCTTAGTTTCCCTCGGACACCACTATGGCTACACCTTC
TRBD2	-	TRBV18	TRBJ2-7	CASSLPGLAGGNEQYF	TGTGCCAGCTCACTCCCGGGGCTAGCGGGAGGAAACGAGCAGTACTTC
-	-	TRBV6-1	TRBJ2-7	CASSAREAYEQYF	TGTGCCAGCAGTGCCCGAGAGGCCTACGAGCAGTACTTC
-	-	TRBV7-9	TRBJ1-1	CASSRDTDTEAFF	TGTGCCAGCAGCCGAGACACAGACACTGAAGCTTTCTTT
-	-	TRBV21-1	TRBJ2-1	CASNPRRDHYNEQFF	TGTGCCAGCAACCCCCGGAGAGACCACTACAATGAGCAGTTCTTC
-	-	TRBV9	TRBJ1-2	CASSPGQYLYGYTF	TGTGCCAGCAGCCCGGGTCAGTACCTTTATGGCTACACCTTC
TRBD1	-	TRBV19	TRBJ2-6	CASSIGYRGTSGANVLTF	TGTGCCAGTAGTATAGGCTACAGGGGGACCTCTGGGGCCAACGTCCTGACTTTC
-	-	TRBV25-1	TRBJ1-5	CASSGPVRANQPQHF	TGTGCCAGCAGTGGACCTGTAAGGGCTAATCAGCCCCAGCATTTT
-	-	TRBV7-2	TRBJ1-2	CASSLAMSYGYTF	TGTGCCAGCAGCCTGGCAATGAGCTATGGCTACACCTTC
-	-	TRBV5-1	TRBJ1-4	CASSSGGRHLEKLFF	TGCGCCAGCAGCTCGGGGGGACGTCACCTGGAAAAACTGTTTTTT
-	-	TRBV9	TRBJ2-5	CASSVGPHMNQETQYF	TGTGCCAGCAGCGTAGGACCACATATGAACCAAGAGACCCAGTACTTC
TRBD2	-	TRBV19	TRBJ2-3	CASSTSGSVDTQYF	TGTGCCAGTAGTACTAGCGGGAGTGTGGATACGCAGTATTTT
TRBD1	once	TRBV9	TRBJ2-3	CASSVEGQGVTDTQYF	TGTGCCAGCAGCGTAGAAGGACAGGGGGTCACAGATACGCAGTATTTT
TRBD1	-	TRBV19	TRBJ1-2	CASTLGTGSLLSYGYTF	TGTGCCAGTACCTTAGGGACAGGGTCCCTACTGAGCTATGGCTACACCTTC
TRBD1	-	TRBV19	TRBJ2-4	CASRPGQGLSKNIQYF	TGTGCCAGTAGACCGGGACAGGGATTGTCCAAAAACATTCAGTACTTC
-	-	TRBV28	TRBJ1-4	CASRRLNEKLFF	TGTGCCAGCAGGAGACTTAATGAAAAACTGTTTTTT
-	-	TRBV7-2	TRBJ1-2	CASSLAAGPKGYTF	TGTGCCAGCAGCTTAGCGGCGGGGCCGAAAGGCTACACCTTC
-	-	TRBV5-1	TRBJ2-3	CASSSTGTVADTQYF	TGCGCCAGCAGCTCAACAGGGACGGTGGCAGATACGCAGTATTTT
-	-	TRBV6-4	TRBJ1-6	CASSDSIGVAGSYNSPLHF	TGTGCCAGCAGTGACTCGATAGGGGTGGCAGGGAGCTATAATTCACCCCTCCACTTT
TRBD2	-	TRBV28	TRBJ2-3	CASSSPLVGSGSADTQYF	TGTGCCAGCAGTTCGCCCCTCGTTGGTAGCGGGAGCGCAGATACGCAGTATTTT
TRBD1	-	TRBV5-8	TRBJ1-5	CASSPGTDYSNQPQHF	TGTGCCAGCAGCCCGGGGACAGACTATAGCAATCAGCCCCAGCATTTT
-	-	TRBV7-2	TRBJ2-7	CASSLVPGGGYEQYF	TGTGCCAGCAGCTTAGTCCCGGGGGGCGGATACGAGCAGTACTTC
-	-	TRBV19	TRBJ1-2	CASSQSDLSGTVYGYTF	TGTGCCAGTAGCCAATCCGACCTCTCGGGTACGGTCTATGGCTACACCTTC
-	-	TRBV4-2	TRBJ2-2	CASSLSGAGELFF	TGTGCCAGCAGCCTTAGCGGAGCCGGGGAGCTGTTTTTT
TRBD1	-	TRBV5-4	TRBJ1-1	CASSPPVGTGGRAFF	TGTGCCAGCAGCCCCCCTGTCGGGACAGGGGGCCGGGCTTTCTTT
-	-	TRBV19	TRBJ1-1	CASSTPPGVNTEAFF	TGTGCCAGTAGTACCCCCCCCGGGGTGAACACTGAAGCTTTCTTT
TRBD2	once	TRBV6-5	TRBJ2-3	CASSYSPGGLTDTQYF	TGTGCCAGCAGTTACTCCCCGGGGGGGCTCACAGATACGCAGTATTTT
-	-	TRBV6-5	TRBJ2-2	CASSYGGQLGTGELFF	TGTGCCAGCAGTTACGGTGGACAGCTTGGCACCGGGGAGCTGTTTTTT
-	-	TRBV5-5	TRBJ1-1	CASSLLQVNTEAFF	TGTGCCAGCAGCTTGCTGCAGGTGAACACTGAAGCTTTCTTT
TRBD1	-	TRBV5-1	TRBJ2-2	CASSLGPRGQAGELFF	TGCGCCAGCAGCTTGGGGCCCAGGGGGCAGGCCGGGGAGCTGTTTTTT
-	-	TRBV6-5	TRBJ2-7	CASSRDIYEQYF	TGTGCCAGCAGCCGGGACATCTACGAGCAGTACTTC
-	-	TRBV12-5	TRBJ1-5	CASGLTAQPQHF	TGTGCTAGTGGCTTGACAGCTCAGCCCCAGCATTTT
-	-	TRBV7-2	TRBJ1-5	CASSLGYRESNQPQHF	TGTGCCAGCAGCTTAGGTTACAGGGAGAGCAATCAGCCCCAGCATTTT
-	-	TRBV7-2	TRBJ1-2	CASSAELGTGYGYTF	TGTGCCAGCAGCGCCGAACTTGGAACGGGTTATGGCTACACCTTC
-	-	TRBV5-8	TRBJ1-6	CASSPWRGTNSPLHF	TGTGCCAGCAGCCCCTGGCGGGGGACTAATTCACCCCTCCACTTT
TRBD2	-	TRBV13	TRBJ2-3	CASSLQASGGAGYF	TGTGCCAGCAGCTTACAGGCTAGCGGGGGGGCCGGGTATTTT
-	-	TRBV28	TRBJ1-2	CASSLGRSNYGYTF	TGTGCCAGCAGTTTGGGCAGAAGTAACTATGGCTACACCTTC
TRBD1	-	TRBV6-1	TRBJ2-7	CASSSRDRISYEQYF	TGTGCCAGCAGTTCACGGGACAGAATTTCCTACGAGCAGTACTTC